This TCR beta chain was identified during a study of T cell repertoires in cytomegalovirus infection. Study-level information: From public TCR beta signatures came an indication of both CMV infection and matching HLA type.

Comment on this clonotype: The junction shows a germline mismatch at one end, possibly a read error.

MiXCR was run by TCRdb on the reads, yielding one entry per CDR3 protein. This table holds more than 650,000 distinct CDR3 sequences, about a third found once. Germline lookup yields CDR1 MNHNS and CDR2 SASEGT. The CDR3 extends over 13 amino acids. The sample comprised PBMCs. The source is a human donor in good health (CMV status not recorded). Some clones in this sample may be carry-over from other donors' samples. The chain combines TRBV6-1 with TRBJ2-5; the D gene is possibly TRBD1 (5 bases). The CDR3 nucleotides read TGTGCCAGCAGACCAGGGTTGCAAGAGACCCAGGACTTC. The encoded protein is CASRPGLQETQDF.